This T cell receptor (beta chain) is from a study of naive CD8 T cells in extremely preterm neonates. TCRdb's copy holds only in-frame clones and misses some; the assay was immunoSEQ multiplex PCR. The top ten hold over 0.4% of the sample, which has approximately 7,600 clones, around 90% seen once. Germline CDR1 and CDR2: SGHTA and FQGNSA. V lost 6 bases to trimming and J lost 2 bases; unmatched junction nucleotides: 5. This CDR3 has 14 amino acids. Notes on the study in general: iChao1 richness was lowest in preterm neonates, significantly versus all ages. Term neonates about 0.4%, young children about 0.027%, adults about 0.0091%; preterm neonates shared less than 3.5%. Compared with older groups, preterm CDR3s were shorter, with fewer N additions and less trimming.

Without labor or membrane rupture, elective cesareans at roughly 35-43 weeks supplied term cord blood. Per sample, roughly 20,000 to 110,000 naive CD8+ cells were sorted. In this sample, this clone turned up once. Its cognate antigen is unknown. This chain uses TRBV7-2 with TRBJ2-7; 9 nucleotides line up with TRBD1. The sequence derives from a newborn in good health. Sequencing was performed on naive CD8+ T cells from cord blood. The CDR3 here is CASRDDRGAYEQYF. The DNA for the CDR3 is TGTGCCAGCAGAGACGACAGGGGGGCCTACGAGCAGTACTTC.